This note documents a single TCR beta chain sequence. Germline V lookup: CDR1 SGHTA, CDR2 FQGNSA. This CDR3 region has 16 residues. The ends were cut back, 3 bases at V and 0 bases at J, with 12 bases in the middle. This sample stems from a study of blood T cell repertoires in COVID-19. Study-wide background: The study drew acute and convalescent COVID-19 samples from the United States, Italy and Spain. Sources were T cells, B-cell-depleted T cells, or PBMCs; the material itself was cDNA or gDNA.

Original methodology: Reference gene primer amplification in the assay estimated nucleated cell counts. Sequenced by immunoSEQ multiplex PCR; TCRdb stores in-frame clones only, minus some. That table supplies the V and J calls and clone size; D and trimming were determined from the DNA. The data show some 160,000 clones, with roughly 89% seen just once and about 9.3% held by the top ten. Those enrolled in Seattle joined during active infection and were followed longitudinally afterward. The sample consisted of peripheral blood. This sequence joins TRBV7-2 and TRBJ1-3; D is perhaps TRBD1 (6 bases). This TCR derives from a woman in her seventies with COVID-19, enrolled during active disease. In nucleotides, the CDR3 is TGTGCCAGCAGCTTCCGACCACAGGGCTCTGGAAACACCATATATTTT. Protein product: CASSFRPQGSGNTIYF.